This TCR beta chain was observed in a study of long-term antiretroviral therapy in people with HIV. General study points: Whichever time point was examined, clones expanded before ART dominated the repertoire.

Worth noting for this clone: What it recognizes is unknown.

Sequencing used immunoSEQ v3.0 at survey level. Data came from immunoSEQ multiplex PCR; TCRdb stores just in-frame clones and leaves some out. Altogether roughly 22,000 clones are present, roughly 88% being singletons, with the ten largest covering roughly 2.4%. There are 13 residues in the CDR3. Germline lookup yields CDR1 SGDLS and CDR2 YYNGEE. V dropped 0 bases and J dropped 0 bases, with 3 bases sitting between them. The sequences come from unsorted PBMCs, collected 3 years after starting antiretroviral therapy. This receptor was identified in a man aged 50 to 59 with HIV. This chain links TRBV9 with TRBJ1-2, with D hard to call. The CDR3, as DNA: TGTGCCAGCAGCGTAGCCGCTAACTATGGCTACACCTTC. Amino acid sequence: CASSVAANYGYTF.